This record covers a single T cell receptor (beta chain). The antigen is undetermined. These data belong to a study of regulatory T cells in long-lasting Graves disease. Study-level information: Persistent Graves' disease denoted over 5 years of antithyroid drugs plus positive TSH receptor antibodies.

The time point is: persistent/refractory GD, antithyroid drugs over 5 years with positive TRAb. PBMC RNA served as the TCR library source. Findings of the study overall: Persistent disease preferred TRBV28, TRBJ1-2 and TRBJ2-5; new disease, TRBV20-1 and TRBJ2-1. TCR diversity in persistent Graves' patients was below that of newly diagnosed ones.

According to the study, TCR beta libraries were built with iRepertoire HTBI primers and CDR3-region Arm-PCR. TCRdb analysed the multiplex PCR reads with MiXCR anew, one entry per CDR3 protein. There are 430,000 or so distinct CDR3 sequences in the sample; about 21% occur only once, and more than 13% lies in the top ten. Per germline, CDR1 SGDLS and CDR2 YYNGEE. V was cut by 0 bases and J by 7 bases, with 9 bases left in between. The CDR3 is made up of 13 amino acids. J is TRBJ2-3 and V is TRBV9; D is unclear. Sequences were derived from peripheral blood mononuclear cells (PBMCs), sampled when the disease was refractory, from a patient treated with antithyroid drugs. This TCR was sampled from a female donor with Graves disease. CDR3 region: CASSVDQGNTQYF. For the CDR3, the DNA is TGTGCCAGCAGCGTAGATCAAGGAAATACGCAGTATTTT.